This T cell receptor beta chain was recorded in a study of blood T cell repertoires in COVID-19. Study-wide context: Both acute and convalescent COVID-19 samples were obtained from the United States, Italy and Spain. Sample material is recorded as cDNA or gDNA derived from T cells, B-cell-depleted T cells, or PBMCs.

The CDR3 extends over 15 amino acids. V dropped 6 bases and J dropped 0; count of bases not matched to a gene: 5. Germline CDR1 and CDR2: SNHLY and FYNNEI. Original data processing: How many nucleated cells were present was estimated from reference gene primer amplification. Sequencing used immunoSEQ multiplex PCR; TCRdb keeps in-frame clones, though not all of them. V and J calls and clone size are copied from that table; D and trimming were computed from the DNA. The profile covers some 310,000 clones, with around 86% appearing a single time and 1% taken by the ten largest. This sequence was found in a man aged 50-60 years with active or convalescent COVID-19. The V gene is TRBV2, the J gene TRBJ2-4; 7 nucleotides agree with TRBD1. Sequenced input: peripheral blood. In DNA, the CDR3 is TGTGCCAGCAGCGCGACAGGGCTAGCCAAAAACATTCAGTACTTC. It codes for CASSATGLAKNIQYF.